This T cell receptor beta chain was sequenced in a study of OX40 agonist ivuxolimab in advanced cancers. In the study overall: Ivuxolimab, which is an agonistic anti-OX40 (CD134) antibody, was administered to the patients. Ivuxolimab was delivered to patients intravenously every 2 weeks at doses spanning 0.01 to 10 mg/kg. Points from the study as a whole: At 0.1 to 3.0 mg/kg, CD4+ and CD8+ blood T cells expanded clonally by week 6.

The table came from immunoSEQ multiplex PCR; TCRdb's copy has only in-frame clones and leaves some out. The sample shows more than 50,000 clones, 70% to 90% of them seen only once. Regarding this clone: As yet, its antigen is unknown.

Germline V CDR1 and CDR2: MDHEN, SYDVKM. CDR3 length: 15 amino acids. The J segment lost 5 bases and the V segment lost 4 bases, leaving 9 bases of the junction unmatched. People who had autoimmune disease history or systemic immunosuppression were excluded. The receptor was derived from an adult with an advanced solid tumor such as melanoma, head and neck, liver or kidney cancer. The specimen comprised CD4+ or CD8+ T cells sorted from blood, sampled in a trial of the OX40 agonist ivuxolimab. The chain uses TRBV28 and TRBJ2-7; TRBD1 agrees at 9 bases. CDR3 sequence reads: CASSWTGTGQHEQYF. Here the CDR3 DNA reads TGTGCCAGCAGTTGGACCGGGACAGGGCAACACGAGCAGTACTTC.